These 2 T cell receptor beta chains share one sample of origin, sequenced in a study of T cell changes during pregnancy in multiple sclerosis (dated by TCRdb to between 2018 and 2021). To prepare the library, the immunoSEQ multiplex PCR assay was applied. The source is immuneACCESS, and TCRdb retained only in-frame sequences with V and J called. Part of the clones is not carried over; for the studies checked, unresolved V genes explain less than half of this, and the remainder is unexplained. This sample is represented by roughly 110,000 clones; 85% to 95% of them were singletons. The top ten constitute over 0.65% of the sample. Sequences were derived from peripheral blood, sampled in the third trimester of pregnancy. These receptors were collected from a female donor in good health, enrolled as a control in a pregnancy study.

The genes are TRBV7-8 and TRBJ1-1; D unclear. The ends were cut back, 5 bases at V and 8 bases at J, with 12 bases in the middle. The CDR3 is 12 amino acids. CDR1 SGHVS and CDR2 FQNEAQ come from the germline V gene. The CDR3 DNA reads TGTGCCAGCAGCCTCGCCGGAGGGGAAGCTTTCTTT. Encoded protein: CASSLAGGEAFF. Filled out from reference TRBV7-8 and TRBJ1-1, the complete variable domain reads GAGVSQSPRYKVAKRGQDVALRCDPISGHVSLFWYQQALGQGPEFLTYFQNEAQLDKSGLPSDRFFAERPEGSVSTLKIQRTQQEDSAVYLCASSLAGGEAFFGQGTRLTVV.

The CDR3 DNA follows: TGTGCCAGTTTAGGCAGGGCCAACACTGAAGCTTTCTTT. This gives the protein CASLGRANTEAFF. The chain is built from TRBV19 and TRBJ1-1; possible D gene TRBD1, 5 bases. This CDR3 is built from 13 residues. The ends were cut back, 8 bases at V and 2 bases at J, with 12 bases in the middle. From germline, CDR1 is LNHDA and CDR2 SQIVND (reference sequence).